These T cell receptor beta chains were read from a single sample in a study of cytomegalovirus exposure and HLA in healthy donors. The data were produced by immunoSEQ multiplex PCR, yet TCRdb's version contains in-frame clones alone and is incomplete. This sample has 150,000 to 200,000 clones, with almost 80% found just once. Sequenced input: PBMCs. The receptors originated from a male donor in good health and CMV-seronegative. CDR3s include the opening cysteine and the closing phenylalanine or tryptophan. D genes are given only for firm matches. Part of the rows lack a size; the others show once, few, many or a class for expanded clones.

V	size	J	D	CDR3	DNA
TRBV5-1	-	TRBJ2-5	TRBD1	CASSLGQGQETQYF	TGCGCCAGCAGCTTGGGACAGGGGCAAGAGACCCAGTACTTC
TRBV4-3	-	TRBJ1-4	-	CASSQEQGYEKLFF	TGCGCCAGCAGCCAAGAACAGGGTTATGAAAAACTGTTTTTT
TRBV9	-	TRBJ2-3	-	CASSEGMGPSTDTQYF	TGTGCCAGCAGCGAGGGGATGGGGCCCAGCACAGATACGCAGTATTTT
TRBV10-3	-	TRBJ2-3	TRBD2	CAISESLGGGTDTQYF	TGTGCCATCAGTGAGTCGCTGGGGGGAGGGACAGATACGCAGTATTTT
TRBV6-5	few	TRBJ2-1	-	CASFKGASGRNEQFF	TGTGCCAGCTTTAAGGGGGCTAGCGGGCGGAATGAGCAGTTCTTC
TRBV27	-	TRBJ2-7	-	CASSSSAARPYEQYF	TGTGCCAGCAGTTCCAGCGCGGCCCGGCCCTACGAGCAGTACTTC
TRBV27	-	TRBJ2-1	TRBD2	CASSLAGTSLREQFF	TGTGCCAGCAGTTTGGCCGGGACTAGCCTTCGGGAGCAGTTCTTC
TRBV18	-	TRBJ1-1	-	CASSLKTGTNTEAFF	TGTGCCAGCTCGTTAAAAACAGGGACCAACACTGAAGCTTTCTTT
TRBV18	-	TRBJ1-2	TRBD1	CASSPQTGADYGYTF	TGTGCCAGCTCACCGCAGACAGGGGCGGACTATGGCTACACCTTC
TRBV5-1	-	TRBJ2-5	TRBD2	CASNGGRTQETQYF	TGCGCCAGCAATGGCGGGAGGACCCAAGAGACCCAGTACTTC